A selection of T cell receptor beta chains follows, all from one sample in a study of blood T cell repertoires in COVID-19. Assay used: immunoSEQ multiplex PCR; TCRdb lists only in-frame clones, some missing. In the table there are a few hundred thousand clones, around nine tenths of which are singletons. Sequencing used peripheral blood. These receptors all come from a woman aged 25 to 39 with COVID-19, enrolled during active disease. Both conserved end residues are trimmed from each CDR3. Each record gives: J gene, V gene, CDR3 protein.

>TRBJ2-7|TRBV10-1
ASSEARTSGAYEQY
>TRBJ2-1|TRBV2
ASSRSGGSYNEQF
>TRBJ1-5|TRBV24-1
ATSDPRVPNQPQH
>TRBJ2-3|TRBV20-1
SAKPADTQY
>TRBJ2-7|TRBV15
ATSRGTGGPSTYEQY
>TRBJ1-5|TRBV2
ASREEASLLGNQPQH
>TRBJ2-1|TRBV2
ASPSQGSRYNEQF
>TRBJ1-2|TRBV7-9
ASSSPSRSAGGYT
>TRBJ1-5|TRBV11-3
ASSLDRLDSLINQPQH
>TRBJ2-7|TRBV10-2
ASSFSGQFYEQY
>TRBJ2-1|TRBV30
AWGYFHSYNEQF
>TRBJ2-6|TRBV28
ASSFRGQGYGANVLT
>TRBJ1-4|TRBV10-3
AISGVGHNREKLF
>TRBJ2-3|TRBV9
ASSSWTGTLSTDTQY
>TRBJ1-3|TRBV6-1
ASSEAATGPVYTIY
>TRBJ2-7|TRBV7-2
ASSLGRWDRGYEQY
>TRBJ2-7|TRBV30
AWSVISGGVREQY
>TRBJ1-2|TRBV4-1
ASSLATTEINGYT
>TRBJ1-2|TRBV7-9
ASSSTTGYGYT
>TRBJ1-4|TRBV4-1
ASSLFGTGNEKLF
>TRBJ1-4|TRBV7-9
ASSQTGTFNEKLF
>TRBJ1-5|TRBV6-5
ASSFLGSNQPQH
>TRBJ1-6|TRBV28
ASSLDRRPLH
>TRBJ1-2|TRBV6-5
ASSRDSGSGYT
>TRBJ1-1|TRBV3-1/TRBV3-2
ATGGQANTEAF
>TRBJ2-3|TRBV28
ASSFPLGQGQSTDTQY
>TRBJ2-3|TRBV7-8
ASSPTGRLAGVDTQY
>TRBJ1-2|TRBV2
ASGRDRGGTTDGYT
>TRBJ2-3|TRBV19
ASTASSSTDTQY
>TRBJ2-2|TRBV10-3
AISESKRQATGELF
>TRBJ2-7|TRBV2
ASSEGKLVKKKQY
>TRBJ2-3|TRBV4-1
ASRGTAADTQY
>TRBJ1-5|TRBV27
ASSLIGRIRGASQPQH
>TRBJ1-1|TRBV6-6
ASRPVTGRRSTEAF
>TRBJ1-3|TRBV30
AWLGRAGNTIY
>TRBJ1-4|TRBV7-5
VRSGGGSLTANEKLF
>TRBJ2-3|TRBV5-4
ASSQGLAGAFTDTQY
>TRBJ1-5|TRBV7-2
ASSPRTGRGQPQH
>TRBJ1-2|TRBV29-1
SVVAGLNGYT
>TRBJ1-3|TRBV6-6
ASSYTGQLVGNTIY
>TRBJ2-4|TRBV7-9
ASSPRLGAAKNIQY
>TRBJ1-2|TRBV19
ASSIGQIGYT
>TRBJ1-5|TRBV19
ASSIAWGSNQPQH
>TRBJ1-5|TRBV7-2
ASSASGTGGQPQH
>TRBJ2-7|TRBV19
ASSRTTGTGGYEQY
>TRBJ2-3|TRBV27
ASSTNYGTSTDTQY
>TRBJ1-1|TRBV9
ASSDQAEAF
>TRBJ2-2|TRBV18
ASSLPGGTGELF